The rows below give T cell receptor beta chains drawn from one sample of a study of cytomegalovirus exposure and HLA in healthy donors. Sequencing used immunoSEQ multiplex PCR; TCRdb keeps in-frame clones, though not all of them. Of some 45,000 clones listed, about 78% are singletons. Sequenced input: PBMCs. Receptors were obtained from a woman in her twenties or thirties in good health and CMV-seronegative. Each CDR3 is given with its conserved first and last residue. The order of the fields is V gene, J gene, clone size, D gene, CDR3 protein, CDR3 DNA. A D gene is named only where the DNA matches it firmly. The size entry is marked missing in some rows and otherwise reads once, few, many or a size class.

V: TRBV23-1; J: TRBJ1-6; size: NA; D: TRBD1; CDR3: CASSQSRTGGFFHFYNSPLHF; DNA: TGCGCCAGCAGTCAATCGAGGACAGGTGGGTTCTTCCACTTCTATAATTCACCCCTCCACTTT
V: TRBV19; J: TRBJ2-7; size: NA; D: TRBD1; CDR3: CASEDRVSYEQYF; DNA: TGTGCCTCCGAGGACAGGGTATCCTACGAGCAGTACTTC
V: TRBV28; J: TRBJ1-3; size: NA; D: NA; CDR3: CASSFHSSSGNTIYF; DNA: TGTGCCAGCAGTTTTCACTCCTCCTCTGGAAACACCATATATTTT
V: TRBV30; J: TRBJ2-1; size: NA; D: NA; CDR3: CAWKPSRFNEQFF; DNA: TGTGCCTGGAAGCCTAGTAGGTTCAATGAGCAGTTCTTC
V: TRBV2; J: TRBJ2-6; size: NA; D: NA; CDR3: CASSESRGSSGANVLTF; DNA: TGTGCCAGCAGTGAGAGCAGGGGCAGTTCTGGGGCCAACGTCCTGACTTTC
V: TRBV6-5; J: TRBJ1-4; size: NA; D: TRBD1; CDR3: CASRTGGGIRRLFF; DNA: TGTGCCAGCAGGACAGGGGGAGGTATTAGAAGACTGTTTTTT
V: TRBV28; J: TRBJ1-2; size: NA; D: NA; CDR3: CASSLTRTDYGYTF; DNA: TGTGCCAGCAGTTTAACTCGGACAGACTATGGCTACACCTTC
V: TRBV5-6; J: TRBJ2-3; size: NA; D: NA; CDR3: CASSLAAGAPTDTQYF; DNA: TGTGCCAGCAGCTTGGCGGCGGGGGCCCCCACAGATACGCAGTATTTT
V: TRBV7-3; J: TRBJ2-7; size: NA; D: TRBD2; CDR3: CASRGGYHEQYF; DNA: TGTGCCAGCCGGGGAGGGTACCACGAGCAGTACTTC
V: TRBV6-5; J: TRBJ2-7; size: NA; D: TRBD1; CDR3: CARGQGRGEQYF; DNA: TGTGCCCGCGGACAGGGAAGGGGCGAGCAGTACTTC
V: TRBV28; J: TRBJ1-5; size: NA; D: NA; CDR3: CASSTGTPAPPQHF; DNA: TGTGCCAGCAGCACCGGGACACCGGCACCGCCCCAGCATTTT
V: TRBV2; J: TRBJ2-7; size: NA; D: TRBD1; CDR3: CASRSTAGTGYHEQYF; DNA: TGTGCCAGCAGGTCCACGGCCGGGACAGGGTACCACGAGCAGTACTTC
V: TRBV6-4; J: TRBJ2-3; size: NA; D: NA; CDR3: CASPRGGKLRDTQYF; DNA: TGTGCCAGCCCTCGAGGCGGGAAGCTTAGGGATACGCAGTATTTT
V: TRBV7-2; J: TRBJ1-3; size: NA; D: TRBD1; CDR3: CASSLTGFGNTIYF; DNA: TGTGCCAGCAGCCTGACAGGGTTCGGAAACACCATATATTTT
V: TRBV30; J: TRBJ2-6; size: NA; D: NA; CDR3: CAWMPGRFGANVLTF; DNA: TGTGCCTGGATGCCCGGTCGTTTTGGGGCCAACGTCCTGACTTTC
V: TRBV7-8; J: TRBJ1-2; size: NA; D: NA; CDR3: CASSLVRDYGYTF; DNA: TGTGCCAGCAGCCTCGTAAGAGACTATGGCTACACCTTC
V: TRBV6-5; J: TRBJ2-7; size: NA; D: TRBD1; CDR3: CASRPDRGAPYEQYF; DNA: TGTGCCAGCAGGCCAGACAGGGGTGCCCCATACGAGCAGTACTTC
V: TRBV27; J: TRBJ2-7; size: many; D: NA; CDR3: CASRIQGRFDEQYF; DNA: TGTGCCAGCAGGATACAGGGACGGTTTGACGAGCAGTACTTC
V: TRBV11-2; J: TRBJ2-3; size: NA; D: TRBD2; CDR3: CASSLVWGGTDTQYF; DNA: TGTGCCAGCAGCTTAGTTTGGGGAGGGACAGATACGCAGTATTTT
V: TRBV4-2; J: TRBJ1-1; size: NA; D: TRBD1; CDR3: CASSQLTGGRGTEAFF; DNA: TGTGCCAGCAGCCAGCTCACAGGGGGCAGGGGGACTGAAGCTTTCTTT